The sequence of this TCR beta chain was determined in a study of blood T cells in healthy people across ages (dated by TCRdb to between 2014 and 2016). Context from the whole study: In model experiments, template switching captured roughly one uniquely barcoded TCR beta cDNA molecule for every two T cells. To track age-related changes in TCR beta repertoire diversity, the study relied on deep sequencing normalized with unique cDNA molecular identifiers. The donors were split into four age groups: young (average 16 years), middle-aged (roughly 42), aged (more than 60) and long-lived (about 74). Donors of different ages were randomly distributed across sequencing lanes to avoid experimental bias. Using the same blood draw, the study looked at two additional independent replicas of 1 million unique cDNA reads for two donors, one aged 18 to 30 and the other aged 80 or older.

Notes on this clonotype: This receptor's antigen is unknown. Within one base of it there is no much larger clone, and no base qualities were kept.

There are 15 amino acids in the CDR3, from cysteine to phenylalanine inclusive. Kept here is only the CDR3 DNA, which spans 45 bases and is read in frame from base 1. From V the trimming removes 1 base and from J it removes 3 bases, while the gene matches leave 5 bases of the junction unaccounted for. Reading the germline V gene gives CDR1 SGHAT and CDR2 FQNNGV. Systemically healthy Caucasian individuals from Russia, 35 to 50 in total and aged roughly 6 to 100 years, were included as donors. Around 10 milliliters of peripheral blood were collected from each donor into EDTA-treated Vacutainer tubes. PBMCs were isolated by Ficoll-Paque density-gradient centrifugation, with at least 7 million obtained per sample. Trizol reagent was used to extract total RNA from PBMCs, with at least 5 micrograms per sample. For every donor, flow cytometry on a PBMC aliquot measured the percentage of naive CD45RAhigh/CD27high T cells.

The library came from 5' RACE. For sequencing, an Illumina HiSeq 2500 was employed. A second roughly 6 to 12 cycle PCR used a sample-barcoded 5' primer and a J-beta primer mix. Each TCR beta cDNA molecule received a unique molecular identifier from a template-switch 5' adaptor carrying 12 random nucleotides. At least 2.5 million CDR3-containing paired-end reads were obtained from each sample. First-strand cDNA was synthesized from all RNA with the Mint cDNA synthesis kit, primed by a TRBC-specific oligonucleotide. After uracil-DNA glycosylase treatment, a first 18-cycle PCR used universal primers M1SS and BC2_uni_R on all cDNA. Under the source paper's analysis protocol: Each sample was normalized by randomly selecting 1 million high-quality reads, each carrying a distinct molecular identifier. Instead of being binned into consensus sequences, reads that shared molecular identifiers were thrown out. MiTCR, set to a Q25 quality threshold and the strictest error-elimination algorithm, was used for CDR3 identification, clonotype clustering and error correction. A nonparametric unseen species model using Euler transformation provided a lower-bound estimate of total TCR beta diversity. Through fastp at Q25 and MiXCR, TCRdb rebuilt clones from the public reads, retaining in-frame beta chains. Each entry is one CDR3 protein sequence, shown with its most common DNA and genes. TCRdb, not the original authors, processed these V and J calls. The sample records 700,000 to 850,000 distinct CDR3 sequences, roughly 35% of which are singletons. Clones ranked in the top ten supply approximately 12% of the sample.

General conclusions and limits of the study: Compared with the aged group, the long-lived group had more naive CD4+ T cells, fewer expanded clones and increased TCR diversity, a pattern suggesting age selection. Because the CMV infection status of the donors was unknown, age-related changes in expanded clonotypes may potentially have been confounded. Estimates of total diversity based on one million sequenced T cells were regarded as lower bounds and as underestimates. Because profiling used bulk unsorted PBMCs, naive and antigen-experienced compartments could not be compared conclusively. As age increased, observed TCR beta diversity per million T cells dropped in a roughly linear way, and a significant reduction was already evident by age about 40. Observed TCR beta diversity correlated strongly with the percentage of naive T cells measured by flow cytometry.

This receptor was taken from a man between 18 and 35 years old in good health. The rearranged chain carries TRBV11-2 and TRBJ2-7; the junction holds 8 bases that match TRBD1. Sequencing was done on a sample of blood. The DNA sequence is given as TGTGCCAGCAGCTTAGGACAGGGGTACCTCTACGAGCAGTACTTC. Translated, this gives CASSLGQGYLYEQYF.